The 8 T cell receptor beta chains given below trace back to one sample, sequenced in a study of T cell changes during pregnancy in multiple sclerosis. The repertoire was sequenced with immunoSEQ multiplex PCR; TCRdb's copy has only in-frame clones and lacks some. The repertoire consists of 70,000 or so clones, with about 93% occurring once and the leading ten covering roughly 0.3%. Material: CD4+ T cells from peripheral blood mononuclear cells, obtained after pregnancy. These receptors all stem from a female donor with multiple sclerosis, enrolled in a pregnancy study.

The chain links TRBV7-9 to TRBJ1-1; TRBD1 is a possible D gene (5 bases). From germline, CDR1 is SEHNR and CDR2 FQNEAQ (reference sequence). CDR3 length: 14 amino acids. The germline V and J ends were trimmed by 2 bases and 6 bases, with 13 bases remaining between them. This CDR3 reads CASSLLQGGSEAFF. The CDR3 DNA sequence: TGTGCCAGCAGCTTACTCCAGGGAGGATCTGAAGCTTTCTTT.

The V gene is TRBV5-1, the J gene TRBJ2-3; 10 bases match TRBD2. The germline V gene has CDR1 SGHRS and CDR2 YFSETQ. The CDR3 spans 15 residues. Unmatched junction bases numbered 7, after V lost 4 bases and J lost 5 bases. CDR3 loop: CASSDTLAGVDTQYF. In DNA, the CDR3 is TGCGCCAGCAGCGACACTCTAGCGGGAGTAGATACGCAGTATTTT.

The V call is TRBV29-1, the J call TRBJ2-7; no reliable D call. This CDR3 is built from 14 residues. The V gene's germline CDR1 is SQVTM and CDR2 ANQGSEA. V dropped 5 bases and J dropped 5 bases, with 19 bases sitting between them. The CDR3 loop reads CSVLGAVNPDEQYF. The DNA of the CDR3 is TGCAGCGTTCTAGGCGCCGTAAACCCGGACGAGCAGTACTTC.

V usage is TRBV19 and J usage is TRBJ2-7; TRBD1 aligns across 7 bases. V trimming: 4 bases; J trimming: 1 base; junction bases outside the gene matches: 10. Germline V gene data show CDR1 as LNHDA and CDR2 as SQIVND (reference sequence). The CDR3 is made up of 16 amino acids. The CDR3: CASSSLPQGQSYEQYF. CDR3 bases: TGTGCCAGTAGTAGCCTCCCACAGGGGCAATCCTACGAGCAGTACTTC.

Only one count was recorded for this clone. V gene TRBV30 combines with J gene TRBJ1-4; the D gene is possibly TRBD1 (6 bases). This CDR3 spans 15 amino acids. Per germline, CDR1 GTSNPN and CDR2 SVGIG (reference sequence). Between the trimmed V and J ends, which lost 5 bases and 4 bases, there was a span of 17 bases. The CDR3 spells CAWGPKQGYNEKLFF. Here the CDR3 DNA reads TGTGCCTGGGGTCCGAAACAGGGATATAATGAAAAACTGTTTTTT.

The CDR3 DNA is TGTGCCAGCAGCCCAATCCTCCCTGGGACAGGGAGCACAGATACGCAGTATTTT. As protein: CASSPILPGTGSTDTQYF. V gene TRBV14 combines with J gene TRBJ2-3; TRBD1 matches 9 bases. In germline, CDR1 is SGHDN, CDR2 FVKESK. This CDR3 comprises 18 residues. The V and J ends lost 4 bases and 0 bases, in that order; junction bases with no gene match: 11.

V and J are TRBV11-1 and TRBJ2-3, with 7 bases that match TRBD1. This CDR3 contains 16 residues. Germline V CDR1 and CDR2: SGHAT, FQDESV (reference sequence). Trimming took 2 bases from V and 2 from J; bases not matched to a gene: 7. For the CDR3, the DNA is TGTGCCAGCAGCTTAAGAGGGGGCACTACCACAGATACGCAGTATTTT. This encodes CASSLRGGTTTDTQYF.

This chain connects TRBV9 to TRBJ2-7; 15 nucleotides line up with TRBD2. The CDR3 has 16 residues. CDR1 is SGDLS, CDR2 YYNGEE, per germline. Losses at the gene ends were 3 bases for V and 6 bases for J; bases not matched to a gene: 7. DNA of the CDR3: TGTGCCAGCAGCGCGGGACTAGCGGGAGGCCAGCGCGAGCAGTACTTC. Its translation: CASSAGLAGGQREQYF.